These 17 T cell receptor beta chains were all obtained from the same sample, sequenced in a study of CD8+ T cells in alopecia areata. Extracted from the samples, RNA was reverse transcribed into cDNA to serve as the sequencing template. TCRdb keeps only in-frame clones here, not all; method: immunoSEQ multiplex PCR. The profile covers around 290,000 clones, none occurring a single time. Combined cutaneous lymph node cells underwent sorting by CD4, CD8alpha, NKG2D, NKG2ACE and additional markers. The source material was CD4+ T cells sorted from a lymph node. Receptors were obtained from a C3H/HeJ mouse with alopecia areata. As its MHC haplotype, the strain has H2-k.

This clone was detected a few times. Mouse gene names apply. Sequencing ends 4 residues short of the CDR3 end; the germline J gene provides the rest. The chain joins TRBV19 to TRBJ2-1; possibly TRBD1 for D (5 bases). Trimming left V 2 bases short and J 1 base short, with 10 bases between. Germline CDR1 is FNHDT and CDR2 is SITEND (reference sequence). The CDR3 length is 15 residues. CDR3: CASSISRANYAEQFF. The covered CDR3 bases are TGTGCCAGCAGTATTAGCAGGGCAAACTATGCT.

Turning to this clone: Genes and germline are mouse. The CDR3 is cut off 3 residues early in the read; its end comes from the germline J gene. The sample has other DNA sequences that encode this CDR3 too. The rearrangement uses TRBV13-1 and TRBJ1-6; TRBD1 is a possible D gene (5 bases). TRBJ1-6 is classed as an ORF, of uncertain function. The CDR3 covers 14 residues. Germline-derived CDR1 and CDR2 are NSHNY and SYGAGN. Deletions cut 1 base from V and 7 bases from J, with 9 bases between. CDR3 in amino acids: CASSDPGSNSPLYF. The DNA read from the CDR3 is TGTGCCAGCAGTGATCCAGGGTCGAATTCGCCC.

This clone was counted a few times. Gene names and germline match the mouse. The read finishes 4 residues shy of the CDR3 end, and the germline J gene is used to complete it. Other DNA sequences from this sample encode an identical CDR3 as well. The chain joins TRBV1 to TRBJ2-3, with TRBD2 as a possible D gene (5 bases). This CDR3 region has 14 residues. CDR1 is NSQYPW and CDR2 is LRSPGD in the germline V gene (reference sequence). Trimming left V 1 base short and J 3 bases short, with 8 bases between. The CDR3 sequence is CTCSAVGEAETLYF. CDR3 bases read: TGCACCTGCAGTGCAGTTGGGGAAGCAGAA.

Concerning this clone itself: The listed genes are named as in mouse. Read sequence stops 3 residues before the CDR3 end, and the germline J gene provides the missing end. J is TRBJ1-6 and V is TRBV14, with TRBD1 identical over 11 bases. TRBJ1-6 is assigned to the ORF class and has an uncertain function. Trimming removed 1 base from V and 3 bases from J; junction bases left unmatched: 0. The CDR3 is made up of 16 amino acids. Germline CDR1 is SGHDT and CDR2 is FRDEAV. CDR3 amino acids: CASSFGTGGYNSPLYF. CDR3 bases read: TGTGCCAGCAGTTTCGGGACAGGGGGCTATAATTCGCCC.

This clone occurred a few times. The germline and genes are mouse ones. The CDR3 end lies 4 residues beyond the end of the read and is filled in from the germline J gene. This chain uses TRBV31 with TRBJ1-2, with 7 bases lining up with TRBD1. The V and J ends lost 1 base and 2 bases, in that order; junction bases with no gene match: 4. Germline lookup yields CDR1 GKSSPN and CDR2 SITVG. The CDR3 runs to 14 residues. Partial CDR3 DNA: TGTGCCTGGAGTCGACAGGGATTTAACTCC. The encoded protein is CAWSRQGFNS. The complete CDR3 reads CAWSRQGFNSDYTF.

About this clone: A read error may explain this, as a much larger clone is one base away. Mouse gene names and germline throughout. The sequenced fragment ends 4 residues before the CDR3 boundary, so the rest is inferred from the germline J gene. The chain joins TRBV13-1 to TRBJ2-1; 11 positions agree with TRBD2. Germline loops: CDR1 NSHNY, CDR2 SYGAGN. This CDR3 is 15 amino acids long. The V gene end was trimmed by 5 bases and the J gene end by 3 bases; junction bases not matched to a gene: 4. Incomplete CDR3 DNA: TGTGCCAGCAGCCGGGACTGGGGGATCTATGCT. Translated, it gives CASSRDWGIYA. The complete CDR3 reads CASSRDWGIYAEQFF.

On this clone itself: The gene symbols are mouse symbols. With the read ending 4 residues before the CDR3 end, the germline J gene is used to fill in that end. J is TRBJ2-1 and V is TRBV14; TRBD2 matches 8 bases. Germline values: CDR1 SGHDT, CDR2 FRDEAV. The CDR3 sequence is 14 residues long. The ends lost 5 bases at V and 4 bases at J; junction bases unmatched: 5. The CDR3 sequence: CASSPHWGYAEQFF. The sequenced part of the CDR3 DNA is TGTGCCAGCAGCCCCCACTGGGGGTATGCT.

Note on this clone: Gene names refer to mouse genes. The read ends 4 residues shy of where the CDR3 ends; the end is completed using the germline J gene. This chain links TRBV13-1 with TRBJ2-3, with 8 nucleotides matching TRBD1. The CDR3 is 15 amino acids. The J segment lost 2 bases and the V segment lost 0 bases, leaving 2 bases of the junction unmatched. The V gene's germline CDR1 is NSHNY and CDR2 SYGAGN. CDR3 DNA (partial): TGTGCCAGCAGTGATGCCAGGGGGCTTGCAGAA. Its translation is CASSDARGLAE. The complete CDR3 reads CASSDARGLAETLYF.

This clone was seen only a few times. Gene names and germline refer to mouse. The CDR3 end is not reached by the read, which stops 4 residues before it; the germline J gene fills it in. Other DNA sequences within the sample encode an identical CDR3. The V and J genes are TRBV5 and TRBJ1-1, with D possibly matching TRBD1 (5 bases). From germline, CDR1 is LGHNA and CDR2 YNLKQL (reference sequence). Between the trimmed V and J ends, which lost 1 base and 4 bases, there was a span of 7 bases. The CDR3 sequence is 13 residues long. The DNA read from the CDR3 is TGTGCCAGCAGCCAAGGGGGCGCCACA. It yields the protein CASSQGGAT. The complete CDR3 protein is CASSQGGATEVFF.

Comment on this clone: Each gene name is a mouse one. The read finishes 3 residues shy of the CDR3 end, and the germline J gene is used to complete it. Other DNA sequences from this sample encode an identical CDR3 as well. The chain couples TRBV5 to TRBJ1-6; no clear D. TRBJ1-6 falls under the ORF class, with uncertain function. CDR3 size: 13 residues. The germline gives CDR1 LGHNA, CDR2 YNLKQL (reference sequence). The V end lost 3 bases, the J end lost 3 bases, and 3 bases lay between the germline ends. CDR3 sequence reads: CASSQGYNSPLYF. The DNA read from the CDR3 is TGTGCCAGCAGCCAGGGCTATAATTCGCCC.

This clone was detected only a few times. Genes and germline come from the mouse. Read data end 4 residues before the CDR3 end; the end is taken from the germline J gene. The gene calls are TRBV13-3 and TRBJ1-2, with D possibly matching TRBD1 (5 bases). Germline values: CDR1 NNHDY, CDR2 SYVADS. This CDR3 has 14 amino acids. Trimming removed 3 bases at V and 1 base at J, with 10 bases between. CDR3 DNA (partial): TGTGCCAGCAGTGCCAGGACAAAAAACTCC. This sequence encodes CASSARTKNS. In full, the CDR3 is CASSARTKNSDYTF.

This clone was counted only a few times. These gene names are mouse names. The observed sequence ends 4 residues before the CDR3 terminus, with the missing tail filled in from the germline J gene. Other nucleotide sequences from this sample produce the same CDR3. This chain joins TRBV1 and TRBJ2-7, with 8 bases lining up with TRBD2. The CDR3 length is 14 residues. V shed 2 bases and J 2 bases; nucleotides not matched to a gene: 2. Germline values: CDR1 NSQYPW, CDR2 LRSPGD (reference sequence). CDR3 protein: CTCSALGGAYEQYF. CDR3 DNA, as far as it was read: TGCACCTGCAGTGCACTGGGGGGAGCCTAT.

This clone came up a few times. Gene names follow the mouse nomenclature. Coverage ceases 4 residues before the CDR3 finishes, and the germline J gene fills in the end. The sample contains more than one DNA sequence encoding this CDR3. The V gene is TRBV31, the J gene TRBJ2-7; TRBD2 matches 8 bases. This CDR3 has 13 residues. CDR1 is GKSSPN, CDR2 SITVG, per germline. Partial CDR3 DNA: TGTGCCTGGAGTCTGCTGGGGGGATAT. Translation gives CAWSLLGGY. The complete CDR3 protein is CAWSLLGGYEQYF.

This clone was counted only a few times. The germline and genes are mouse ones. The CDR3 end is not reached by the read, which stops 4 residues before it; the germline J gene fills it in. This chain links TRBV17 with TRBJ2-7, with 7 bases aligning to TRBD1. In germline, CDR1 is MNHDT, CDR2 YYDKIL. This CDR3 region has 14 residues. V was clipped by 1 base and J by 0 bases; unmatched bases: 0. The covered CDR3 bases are TGTGCTAGCAGTAGAGGGGACAGCTCCTAT. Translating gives CASSRGDSSY. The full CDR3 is CASSRGDSSYEQYF.

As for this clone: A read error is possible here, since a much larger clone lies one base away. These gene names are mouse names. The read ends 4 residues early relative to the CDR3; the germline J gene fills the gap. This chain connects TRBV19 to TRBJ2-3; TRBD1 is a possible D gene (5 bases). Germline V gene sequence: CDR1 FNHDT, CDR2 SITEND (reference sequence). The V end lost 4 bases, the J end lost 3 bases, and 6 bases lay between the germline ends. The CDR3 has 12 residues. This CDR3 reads CASSYRAETLYF. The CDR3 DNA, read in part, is TGTGCCAGCAGTTACAGGGCAGAA.

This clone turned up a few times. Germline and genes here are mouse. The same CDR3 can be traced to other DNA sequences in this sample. The covered CDR3 bases are TGTGCCAGCAGCCAAGATCCGCTGGGGGCTTAT. This encodes CASSQDPLGAY. The whole CDR3 protein reads CASSQDPLGAYEQYF. The chain combines TRBV5 with TRBJ2-7, with D perhaps TRBD2 (7 bases). From the germline J gene comes the end of the CDR3, since the read stops 4 residues before it. Germline CDR1 is LGHNA and CDR2 is YNLKQL (reference sequence). The length of the CDR3 is 15 residues.

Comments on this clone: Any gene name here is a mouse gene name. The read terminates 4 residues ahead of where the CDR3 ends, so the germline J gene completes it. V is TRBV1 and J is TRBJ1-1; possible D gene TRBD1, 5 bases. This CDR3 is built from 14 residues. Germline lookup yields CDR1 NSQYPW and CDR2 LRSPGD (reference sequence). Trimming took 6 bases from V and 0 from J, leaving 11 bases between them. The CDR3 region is CTCSVGHPNTEVFF. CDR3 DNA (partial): TGCACCTGCAGCGTTGGACACCCAAACACA.